This TCR beta chain was retrieved from a study of T cell responses to AZD1222 COVID-19 vaccine (dated by TCRdb to the early 2020s). Describing the broader study: A total of 230 to 250 trial participants underwent TCR sequencing, of whom about 200 received two doses of AZD1222 and 26 received two doses of the MenACWY control vaccine. Trial participants were enrolled into age subgroups of 18-55, 56-69 and 70-plus years, which contained 148, 28 and 57 TCR-sequenced participants, respectively.

The time point tag for this specimen amounts to: about 28 days (+/-7) after the second vaccine dose. AZD1222 recipients given second doses at about 4 weeks or at about 12 weeks were pooled, since spike-specific TCR depth and breadth were not found to differ between the two schedules. Vaccinee samples were obtained from the UK trials COV001 and COV002, which included a single-blind randomized controlled phase 2/3 trial of AZD1222 (ChAdOx1 nCoV-19) in healthy adults. For TCRbeta chain sequencing, PBMC samples were collected from trial participants at day 0 and at day 28 after the second dose. General study outcomes and caveats: Because no day 14 peak-response samples were available, the repertoires could be characterized only after the peak T cell response. Conclusions about previously exposed vaccinees are limited because only six or seven AZD1222 recipients were SARS-CoV-2 seropositive at baseline. The vaccine-associated CD4 TCRs covered the entire spike protein, and the dominant responses fell in regions 160-218 and 743-854. Participants were mostly white British, with more females than males. The authors suggested clonal diversity may have been underestimated. In the small 56-69-year group, the increase in depth fell short of significance, most likely because of low power. After two AZD1222 doses, spike-specific TCR breadth and depth were significantly higher than at day 0 and than in MenACWY recipients. Reportedly, almost half of the unique spike-specific TCRs recognized epitopes lying outside the regions that are mutated in the B.1.351 and B.1.1.7 variants.

A single count supports this clone. No cognate antigen has been identified for it. No much larger clone exists at a distance of one base, and base qualities are not known. The germline V gene encodes CDR1 SGHRS and CDR2 YFSETQ. At the junction V is shortened by 0 bases and J by 6 bases; bases outside the gene matches: 9. The CDR3 has 15 amino acids, counting the end cysteine and phenylalanine. Kept here is only the CDR3 DNA, which spans 45 bases and is read in frame from base 1. The CDR3 regions of human TCRbeta chains were analyzed by immunosequencing. The original methods were these. TCRs in the repertoires were compared against a reference library of SARS-CoV-2-specific TCRs that had been generated with the MIRA antigen-specificity platform. Breadth was defined as the fraction of unique TCRs that were SARS-CoV-2-associated, and depth was defined as the fraction of total T cells that were SARS-CoV-2-associated. Using the MIRA data, every spike-specific TCR was mapped to the spike region that the TCR reacted to and assigned to either a CD4 or a CD8 class. Log10-transformed breadth and depth values were compared by one-way ANOVA with Sidak's multiple comparisons tests. TCRdb took over this immuneACCESS table, retaining in-frame rearrangements with V and J assigned. Such tables are incomplete; in checked studies, under half of the missing clones stem from an unresolved V gene, and the remainder is unexplained. D and trimming come from the DNA, and the V and J calls and clone size come from that table. The sample profile shows roughly 70,000 clones; 75% to 90% of them were found once. Roughly an eighth of the sample comes from the top ten.

The specimen was peripheral blood, collected 28 days after the second AZD1222 dose. The chain is made from TRBV5-1 and TRBJ2-7, with 7 bases matching TRBD2. This clonotype originated in an adult who received the AZD1222 COVID-19 vaccine. The DNA sequence reads TGCGCCAGCAGCTTGGTGGGGGGGTATTCTTCCGAGCAGTACTTC. It translates to CASSLVGGYSSEQYF.